The entry that follows covers one T cell receptor beta chain sequence. Germline CDR1 and CDR2: LNHNV and YYDKDF (reference sequence). This CDR3 has 15 amino acids. The V end lost 0 bases, the J end lost 6 bases, and 12 bases lay between the germline ends. This sample stems from a study of blood T cell repertoires in COVID-19. Study context: Sources were T cells, B-cell-depleted T cells, or PBMCs; the material itself was cDNA or gDNA.

Source study methods: Reference gene primer amplification in the assay estimated nucleated cell counts. Sequencing used immunoSEQ multiplex PCR; TCRdb keeps in-frame clones, though not all of them. The D gene and trimming were derived from the DNA, and the V and J assignments and clone size from that table. The sample lists 150,000 to 200,000 clones, around 87% occurring once. The sample comprised peripheral blood. The sequence derives from a woman between 65 and 79 years old with COVID-19, enrolled during active disease. The chain employs TRBV15 and TRBJ1-5, with D possibly TRBD1 on 5 matching bases. The CDR3 here is CATSRDTGSLQPQHF. The CDR3 nucleotides are TGTGCCACCAGCAGAGACACAGGTTCGCTTCAGCCCCAGCATTTT.